This T cell receptor beta chain was sequenced during a study of blood T cell repertoires in COVID-19. For the study at large: Acute-phase and convalescent COVID-19 samples originated in the United States, Italy and Spain. Sources were T cells, B-cell-depleted T cells, or PBMCs; the material itself was cDNA or gDNA.

This clone is a singleton in its sample. The V end was cut by 0 bases, the J end by 11 bases, with 15 bases between. CDR1 is SGHKS and CDR2 is YYEKEE in the germline V gene (reference sequence). This CDR3 has 14 residues. In the study's own analysis: Estimated nucleated cell counts came from reference gene primer amplification. TCRdb keeps only in-frame clones here, not all; method: immunoSEQ multiplex PCR. V, J and clone size were drawn from that table, and D and trimming were deduced from the DNA. The table has a few hundred thousand clones, approximately 80% seen once. The sequence was obtained from a woman older than 75 with acute or convalescent COVID-19. The chain uses TRBV5-5 and TRBJ1-3; D unclear. Input material: peripheral blood. The CDR3 nucleotides read TGTGCCAGCAGCTTGGGGATGTCCAGTGGAGCCATATATTTT. Translating it yields CASSLGMSSGAIYF.